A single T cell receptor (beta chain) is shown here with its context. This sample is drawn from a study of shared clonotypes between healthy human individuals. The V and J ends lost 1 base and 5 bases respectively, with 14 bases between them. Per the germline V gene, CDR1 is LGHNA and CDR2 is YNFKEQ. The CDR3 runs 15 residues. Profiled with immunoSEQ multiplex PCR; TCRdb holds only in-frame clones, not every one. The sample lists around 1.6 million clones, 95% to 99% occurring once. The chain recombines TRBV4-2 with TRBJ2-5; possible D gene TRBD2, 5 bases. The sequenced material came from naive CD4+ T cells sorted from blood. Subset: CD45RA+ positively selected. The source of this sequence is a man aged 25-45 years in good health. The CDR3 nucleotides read TGTGCCAGCAGCCAAGGAGCGGATGGCGAGGAGACCCAGTACTTC. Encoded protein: CASSQGADGEETQYF.